Below are 12 T cell receptor beta chains sequenced from a single sample in a study of T cells in Graves' hyperthyroidism and ophthalmopathy. RNA transcripts provided the source from which TCR beta CDR3 regions were amplified. RT-PCR in the first round (using the HTBI primer set) targeted the TCR CDR3. TCRdb independently ran MiXCR on the multiplex PCR reads; one entry per CDR3 protein. The sample carries under 650,000 distinct CDR3 sequences, about a sixth recorded once. Sequencing was performed on blood. The source of these receptors is a woman aged 25 to 45 with Graves' hyperthyroidism.

This clonotype was found a few times. This rearrangement joins TRBV6-1 to TRBJ2-1; the match to TRBD2 covers 8 bases. The germline V gene has CDR1 MNHNS and CDR2 SASEGT. V gave up 6 bases and J gave up 9 bases; unmatched junction bases: 16. The CDR3 contains 16 residues. The CDR3 sequence is CASSSIGTRIKSEQFF. The DNA of the CDR3 is TGTGCCAGCAGCTCCATCGGGACTAGGATCAAGAGTGAGCAGTTCTTC.

This clonotype was detected many times. The chain combines TRBV11-3 with TRBJ2-4, with 12 bases lining up with TRBD2. The J segment lost 2 bases and the V segment lost 5 bases, leaving 4 bases of the junction unmatched. The germline CDR1 and CDR2 sequences are SGHNT and YENEEA. The CDR3 runs to 16 residues. CDR3: CASSVRTSGTKNIQYF. The CDR3, as DNA: TGTGCCAGCAGCGTTCGGACTAGCGGGACCAAAAACATTCAGTACTTC.

This clonotype was recorded many times. Here the CDR3 reads CASSSPRTDISSEAFF. CDR3 sequence (DNA): TGTGCCAGCAGTTCTCCCCGGACAGACATTAGCTCTGAAGCTTTCTTT. The V call is TRBV28, the J call TRBJ1-1, with TRBD1 as a possible D gene (6 bases). The CDR3 loop spans 16 amino acids. Germline CDR1 and CDR2: MDHEN and SYDVKM. Trimming took 4 bases from V and 6 from J, leaving 21 bases between them.

At least ten counts were recorded for this clonotype. The chain couples TRBV7-2 to TRBJ2-1; tentatively, D is TRBD2 (6 bases). V gave up 5 bases and J gave up 0 bases, with 20 bases separating them. This CDR3 is built from 18 residues. Per germline, CDR1 SGHTA and CDR2 FQGNSA. CDR3 bases: TGTGCCAGCAGCGTACTAGCCGGGACTCTAGGCTCCTACAATGAGCAGTTCTTC. Its protein product is CASSVLAGTLGSYNEQFF.

Ten or more counts support this clonotype. This rearrangement joins TRBV12-3 or TRBV12-4 to TRBJ2-7; 7 bases are shared with TRBD1. The CDR3 has 12 amino acids. The V and J ends lost 4 bases and 7 bases, in that order; junction bases with no gene match: 4. CDR3 nucleotide sequence: TGTGCCAGCAGTTCAGGGGGTGGTGAGCAGTACTTC. Translating gives CASSSGGGEQYF.

This chain connects TRBV19 to TRBJ2-3, with a weak D call TRBD2 (6 bases). V gave up 5 bases and J gave up 4 bases, with 19 bases separating them. From germline, CDR1 is LNHDA and CDR2 SQIVND (reference sequence). The CDR3 is 16 residues long. The CDR3: CASSRPGLRVADTQYF. The DNA for the CDR3 is TGTGCCAGTAGTCGTCCGGGACTCAGGGTTGCAGATACGCAGTATTTT.

This clonotype was seen a handful of times. This chain links TRBV5-1 with TRBJ2-1, with D possibly matching TRBD2 (5 bases). Germline values: CDR1 SGHRS, CDR2 YFSETQ. V shed 4 bases and J shed 7 bases, with 15 bases lying between them. CDR3 length equals 14 residues. In nucleotides, the CDR3 is TGCGCCAGCAGCCCCAACGAGGGTCCTAATGAGCAGTTCTTC. Protein: CASSPNEGPNEQFF.

The table lists this clonotype with a few counts. This chain uses TRBV7-9 with TRBJ2-7; 7 bases match TRBD1. V trimming: 2 bases; J trimming: 6 bases; junction bases outside the gene matches: 19. CDR3 length: 18 residues. Germline values: CDR1 SEHNR, CDR2 FQNEAQ (reference sequence). The CDR3 sequence: CASSLNLHRDSWTIEQYF. CDR3 bases: TGTGCCAGCAGCTTAAATCTTCATCGGGACAGTTGGACGATCGAGCAGTACTTC.

The chain is built from TRBV4-1 and TRBJ2-3; TRBD2 matches 12 bases. Germline V CDR1 and CDR2: MGHRA, YSYEKL. The CDR3 is made up of 17 amino acids. V shed 2 bases, J shed 2 bases, and the junction held 5 bases outside the gene matches. The CDR3 spells CASSQSLAGGFTDTQYF. For the CDR3, the DNA is TGCGCCAGCAGCCAAAGCCTAGCGGGAGGGTTCACAGATACGCAGTATTTT.

The chain employs TRBV20-1 and TRBJ2-1, with D perhaps matching TRBD2 (6 bases). The CDR3 extends over 14 amino acids. The germline V gene has CDR1 DFQATT and CDR2 SNEGSKA (reference sequence). Trimming stripped 3 bases from V and 5 bases from J, with 14 bases between. The DNA for the CDR3 is TGCAGTGCTAGCTTCGGGAGTTCGAACAATGAGCAGTTCTTC. It encodes CSASFGSSNNEQFF.

This clonotype was found many times. The chain carries TRBV20-1 and TRBJ2-1; D is uncertain. Germline loops: CDR1 DFQATT, CDR2 SNEGSKA (reference sequence). The CDR3 covers 17 residues. Trimming shortened V by 0 bases and J by 6 bases, and 21 bases separated the two germline ends. CDR3 sequence: CSARDHESRTHSNEQFF. The CDR3 nucleotides read TGCAGTGCTAGAGATCATGAAAGCAGAACACATTCCAATGAGCAGTTCTTC.

This clonotype was observed many times. V gene TRBV25-1 combines with J gene TRBJ2-3; TRBD1 might be the D (6 bases). Trimming removed 5 bases at V and 4 bases at J, with 13 bases between. CDR3 size: 14 residues. CDR1 and CDR2 from the germline V gene are MGHDK and SYGVNS. The CDR3 spells CASSSYRDPDTQYF. The CDR3 DNA reads as TGTGCCAGCAGTTCCTACAGGGATCCAGATACGCAGTATTTT. Based on the CDR3 plus reference TRBV25-1 and TRBJ2-3, the full variable domain is EADIYQTPRYLVIGTGKKITLECSQTMGHDKMYWYQQDPGMELHLIHYSYGVNSTEKGDLSSESTVSRIRTEHFPLTLESARPSHTSQYLCASSSYRDPDTQYFGPGTRLTVL.